A selection of T cell receptor beta chains follows, all from one sample in a study of identical twins. One entry per CDR3 protein results from TCRdb running MiXCR on the 5' RACE reads. The sample yields under 800,000 distinct CDR3 sequences, 20% to 25% seen once. The same sample was also studied in work on T cells expressing NK-cell markers.

The sequenced sample was PBMCs. The source is a woman aged 18-30 years in good health. Each CDR3 is given with its conserved first and last residue. The order of the fields is CDR3 length, D gene, V gene, J gene, clone size, CDR3 DNA, CDR3 protein. A D gene is named only where the DNA matches it firmly. Only some rows state a clone size, as once, few, many or a class for expanded clones.

len: 20
d_gene: TRBD2
v_gene: TRBV3-1
j_gene: TRBJ2-6
abundance: -
CDR3nt: TGTGCCAGCAGCCATGACCCTAGGAGCGGGGTACCCTCTGGGGCCAACGTCCTGACTTTC
CDR3aa: CASSHDPRSGVPSGANVLTF

len: 15
d_gene: TRBD2
v_gene: TRBV3-1
j_gene: TRBJ2-5
abundance: many
CDR3nt: TGTGCCAGCAGCCAGCGTGACGGGGGGGTGGAGACCCAGTACTTC
CDR3aa: CASSQRDGGVETQYF

len: 17
d_gene: -
v_gene: TRBV4-3
j_gene: TRBJ2-1
abundance: few
CDR3nt: TGCGCCAGCAGCCAAGATAGGAACCTGGTCTCCTACAATGAGCAGTTCTTC
CDR3aa: CASSQDRNLVSYNEQFF

len: 14
d_gene: -
v_gene: TRBV5-1
j_gene: TRBJ1-5
abundance: few
CDR3nt: TGCGCCAGCAGCTTGGCCGGCACGGATCAGCCCCAGCATTTT
CDR3aa: CASSLAGTDQPQHF

len: 16
d_gene: -
v_gene: TRBV20-1
j_gene: TRBJ2-2
abundance: -
CDR3nt: TGCAGTGCTAGAGACCCGGGACGGGGGAACACCGGGGAGCTGTTTTTT
CDR3aa: CSARDPGRGNTGELFF

len: 11
d_gene: -
v_gene: TRBV20-1
j_gene: TRBJ2-1
abundance: -
CDR3nt: TGCAGTGCTAACGATTACAATGAGCAGTTCTTC
CDR3aa: CSANDYNEQFF

len: 15
d_gene: -
v_gene: TRBV12-3/TRBV12-4
j_gene: TRBJ2-7
abundance: -
CDR3nt: TGTGCCAGCACCGGGCGAGTTTGGGGGAACTACGAGCAGTACTTC
CDR3aa: CASTGRVWGNYEQYF

len: 13
d_gene: -
v_gene: TRBV6-2/TRBV6-3
j_gene: TRBJ2-1
abundance: few
CDR3nt: TGTGCCAGCAGCCCGGGACACTACAATGAGCAGTTCTTC
CDR3aa: CASSPGHYNEQFF

len: 15
d_gene: -
v_gene: TRBV20-1
j_gene: TRBJ2-7
abundance: few
CDR3nt: TGCAGTGCTAGAGATGGGACACAACCCTCCTACGAGCAGTACTTC
CDR3aa: CSARDGTQPSYEQYF

len: 11
d_gene: -
v_gene: TRBV20-1
j_gene: TRBJ1-1
abundance: few
CDR3nt: TGCAGTGCGGGAGGGAACACTGAAGCTTTCTTT
CDR3aa: CSAGGNTEAFF

len: 15
d_gene: -
v_gene: TRBV12-3/TRBV12-4
j_gene: TRBJ1-5
abundance: many
CDR3nt: TGTGCCAGCAGTTTGTCGCAAAGCAGCAATCAGCCCCAGCATTTT
CDR3aa: CASSLSQSSNQPQHF

len: 16
d_gene: -
v_gene: TRBV5-1
j_gene: TRBJ2-1
abundance: -
CDR3nt: TGCGCCACTTCTACAGGGAGGGACAGAGCCTACAATGAGCAGTTCTTC
CDR3aa: CATSTGRDRAYNEQFF

len: 13
d_gene: -
v_gene: TRBV20-1
j_gene: TRBJ2-7
abundance: few
CDR3nt: TGCAGTGCTCGCCCGGGACAAAACTACGAGCAGTACTTC
CDR3aa: CSARPGQNYEQYF

len: 14
d_gene: TRBD2
v_gene: TRBV20-1
j_gene: TRBJ2-5
abundance: -
CDR3nt: TGCAGTGGTAGCGGGAGGACCTATGGGGAGACCCAGTACTTC
CDR3aa: CSGSGRTYGETQYF

len: 15
d_gene: -
v_gene: TRBV20-1
j_gene: TRBJ2-7
abundance: -
CDR3nt: TGCAGTGCTAGAGATCGAGAAACCGCTAGAGCCGAGCAGTACTTC
CDR3aa: CSARDRETARAEQYF

len: 13
d_gene: -
v_gene: TRBV12-3/TRBV12-4
j_gene: TRBJ1-3
abundance: many
CDR3nt: TGTGCCAGCAGTTCGGACTCTGGAAACACCATATATTTT
CDR3aa: CASSSDSGNTIYF

len: 14
d_gene: TRBD1
v_gene: TRBV12-3/TRBV12-4
j_gene: TRBJ1-1
abundance: -
CDR3nt: TGTGCCAGCAGTTTACGACAGGGATGGACTGAAGCTTTCTTT
CDR3aa: CASSLRQGWTEAFF

len: 14
d_gene: -
v_gene: TRBV4-1
j_gene: TRBJ2-1
abundance: few
CDR3nt: TGCGCCAGTGGGCAGCGAGGGAGAGGAGATGAGCAGTTCTTC
CDR3aa: CASGQRGRGDEQFF

len: 11
d_gene: -
v_gene: TRBV30
j_gene: TRBJ2-7
abundance: many
CDR3nt: TGTGCCTGGAGTGTACAGTACGAGCAGTACTTC
CDR3aa: CAWSVQYEQYF

len: 15
d_gene: TRBD2
v_gene: TRBV7-9
j_gene: TRBJ2-5
abundance: many
CDR3nt: TGTGCCAGCAGCTTAGCGGCTAGCGGGAAGGTCACCCAGTACTTC
CDR3aa: CASSLAASGKVTQYF

len: 15
d_gene: TRBD1
v_gene: TRBV25-1
j_gene: TRBJ1-1
abundance: -
CDR3nt: TGTGCCAGCAGCCCCGACAGGGGCGCGCACACTGAAGCTTTCTTT
CDR3aa: CASSPDRGAHTEAFF

len: 14
d_gene: -
v_gene: TRBV5-1
j_gene: TRBJ2-3
abundance: many
CDR3nt: TGCGCCAGCAGCTTGACGGGGTCCGGAGATACGCAGTATTTT
CDR3aa: CASSLTGSGDTQYF

len: 15
d_gene: TRBD1
v_gene: TRBV13
j_gene: TRBJ1-5
abundance: few
CDR3nt: TGTGCCAGCAGCTTAGTCGACAGGGGGCGAAAGCCCCAGCATTTT
CDR3aa: CASSLVDRGRKPQHF

len: 15
d_gene: -
v_gene: TRBV5-1
j_gene: TRBJ2-5
abundance: -
CDR3nt: TGCGCCAGCAGCCTCACAGGGATGAACCAAGAGACCCAGTACTTC
CDR3aa: CASSLTGMNQETQYF

len: 16
d_gene: -
v_gene: TRBV5-1
j_gene: TRBJ2-1
abundance: few
CDR3nt: TGCGCCAGCAGCTTGACGGGAGTATGGTCCTACAATGAGCAGTTCTTC
CDR3aa: CASSLTGVWSYNEQFF

len: 18
d_gene: -
v_gene: TRBV5-5
j_gene: TRBJ2-7
abundance: -
CDR3nt: TGTGCCAGCAGCGCTGGGGGTTACGAGACAAGGGGTTATTACGAGCAGTACTTC
CDR3aa: CASSAGGYETRGYYEQYF

len: 16
d_gene: -
v_gene: TRBV7-2
j_gene: TRBJ2-7
abundance: -
CDR3nt: TGTGCCAGCAGCCCGGAACCGGGACTCCGAACCTACGAGCAGTACTTC
CDR3aa: CASSPEPGLRTYEQYF

len: 14
d_gene: -
v_gene: TRBV15
j_gene: TRBJ2-4
abundance: -
CDR3nt: TGTGCCACCATCCTCGGGACTGCTAAAAACATTCAGTACTTC
CDR3aa: CATILGTAKNIQYF

len: 12
d_gene: -
v_gene: TRBV7-2
j_gene: TRBJ2-3
abundance: few
CDR3nt: TGTGCCAGCAGCGTTTACGCAGATACGCAGTATTTT
CDR3aa: CASSVYADTQYF

len: 12
d_gene: -
v_gene: TRBV12-3/TRBV12-4
j_gene: TRBJ1-1
abundance: -
CDR3nt: TGTGCCAGCAGCCCCCGTCGGACTGAAGCTTTCTTT
CDR3aa: CASSPRRTEAFF

len: 14
d_gene: -
v_gene: TRBV11-3
j_gene: TRBJ2-2
abundance: -
CDR3nt: TGTGCCAGCGCATCAGGCTTCCGCACCGGGGAGCTGTTTTTT
CDR3aa: CASASGFRTGELFF

len: 14
d_gene: TRBD1
v_gene: TRBV5-8
j_gene: TRBJ1-1
abundance: few
CDR3nt: TGTGCCAGCAGCTCGCGCCGACAGGGTATGGGAGCTTTCTTT
CDR3aa: CASSSRRQGMGAFF

len: 16
d_gene: TRBD2
v_gene: TRBV12-3/TRBV12-4
j_gene: TRBJ2-4
abundance: -
CDR3nt: TGTGCCAGCAGTGCTAGCGGGAGTACAGCCAAAAACATTCAGTACTTC
CDR3aa: CASSASGSTAKNIQYF

len: 14
d_gene: -
v_gene: TRBV6-6
j_gene: TRBJ2-5
abundance: many
CDR3nt: TGTGCCAGCTCGTTCAAGTTGTACCAAGAGACCCAGTACTTC
CDR3aa: CASSFKLYQETQYF

len: 13
d_gene: -
v_gene: TRBV12-3/TRBV12-4
j_gene: TRBJ1-1
abundance: many
CDR3nt: TGTGCCAGCAGTTTATCCGGGAACACTGAAGCTTTCTTT
CDR3aa: CASSLSGNTEAFF

len: 14
d_gene: -
v_gene: TRBV20-1
j_gene: TRBJ2-1
abundance: -
CDR3nt: TGCAGTGCCACGAGAGGGGGATTAGATAATGAGCAGTTCTTC
CDR3aa: CSATRGGLDNEQFF

len: 20
d_gene: -
v_gene: TRBV6-2/TRBV6-3
j_gene: TRBJ2-6
abundance: few
CDR3nt: TGTGCCAGCAGTTACTCGAGTGTGGGCAGGGGGGACTCTGGGGCCAACGTCCTGACTTTC
CDR3aa: CASSYSSVGRGDSGANVLTF

len: 14
d_gene: -
v_gene: TRBV10-2
j_gene: TRBJ1-1
abundance: many
CDR3nt: TGCGCCAGCAGTGAGGCAGGGGCGAACACTGAAGCTTTCTTT
CDR3aa: CASSEAGANTEAFF

len: 20
d_gene: -
v_gene: TRBV3-1
j_gene: TRBJ1-6
abundance: once
CDR3nt: TGTGCCTCCTGCCAAGTTCTTTCGACGGCCTCATCAATGGGCAATTCACCCCTCCACTTT
CDR3aa: CASCQVLSTASSMGNSPLHF

len: 12
d_gene: -
v_gene: TRBV6-2/TRBV6-3
j_gene: TRBJ2-3
abundance: many
CDR3nt: TGTGCCAGCACCCTATTCGGCGATACGCAGTATTTT
CDR3aa: CASTLFGDTQYF

len: 11
d_gene: -
v_gene: TRBV20-1
j_gene: TRBJ2-1
abundance: many
CDR3nt: TGCAGTGCGGGGACCGGCGATGAGCAGTTCTTC
CDR3aa: CSAGTGDEQFF

len: 13
d_gene: -
v_gene: TRBV5-5
j_gene: TRBJ1-2
abundance: few
CDR3nt: TGTGCCAGCAGTCCCGGGTACCACTATGGCTACACCTTC
CDR3aa: CASSPGYHYGYTF

len: 14
d_gene: TRBD2
v_gene: TRBV18
j_gene: TRBJ2-7
abundance: few
CDR3nt: TGTGCCAGCTCAACGGGACTAGGGAGGACCGAGCAGTACTTC
CDR3aa: CASSTGLGRTEQYF

len: 12
d_gene: -
v_gene: TRBV5-1
j_gene: TRBJ2-2
abundance: -
CDR3nt: TGCGCCAGCAGGGATACCGCGGAGGAGCTGTTTTTT
CDR3aa: CASRDTAEELFF

len: 14
d_gene: -
v_gene: TRBV20-1
j_gene: TRBJ2-5
abundance: few
CDR3nt: TGCAGTGCTAGAGATGAAACTAGGGAAGAGACCCAGTACTTC
CDR3aa: CSARDETREETQYF

len: 16
d_gene: TRBD1
v_gene: TRBV12-3/TRBV12-4
j_gene: TRBJ2-2
abundance: few
CDR3nt: TGTGCCAGCAGCCGGCCCCGGGACAGGGTAACCGGGGAGCTGTTTTTT
CDR3aa: CASSRPRDRVTGELFF

len: 12
d_gene: -
v_gene: TRBV29-1
j_gene: TRBJ2-1
abundance: many
CDR3nt: TGCAGCGTTGAAGAGGGGACCGGGGAACAGTTCTTC
CDR3aa: CSVEEGTGEQFF

len: 13
d_gene: -
v_gene: TRBV5-1
j_gene: TRBJ2-3
abundance: -
CDR3nt: TGCGCCAGCAGCATAGTGACTGACGGGAACCAGTATTTT
CDR3aa: CASSIVTDGNQYF

len: 13
d_gene: -
v_gene: TRBV29-1
j_gene: TRBJ1-2
abundance: -
CDR3nt: TGCAGCGTTACCTATACATCGGGTAGAGGCTACACCTTC
CDR3aa: CSVTYTSGRGYTF

len: 16
d_gene: -
v_gene: TRBV24-1
j_gene: TRBJ2-3
abundance: few
CDR3nt: TGTGCCACCAGTGACCTCGACCCGGACGCCACAGATACGCAGTATTTT
CDR3aa: CATSDLDPDATDTQYF